The 29 T cell receptor beta chains below all came from one sample that was sequenced in a study of blood T cell repertoires in COVID-19 (TCRdb year 2020). Receptors were amplified or captured by the immunoSEQ multiplex PCR assay. TCRdb provides this immuneACCESS table in a form limited to in-frame rearrangements. Some clones are lacking; in checked studies, under half of them reflect an unresolved V gene, and why the rest are absent is not known. Recorded for this sample are 270,000 or so clones; approximately 86% of them occurred a single time. Less than 4% of the sample goes to the ten largest clones. Sequenced sample: peripheral blood. Receptors originate from a woman aged 18-35 years with acute or convalescent COVID-19.

The chain has TRBV21-1 and TRBJ1-2; the table's D call, TRBD1, has no DNA check behind it. TRBV21-1 is a known pseudogene. The CDR3 runs to 14 residues. The CDR3 nucleotides are TGTGCCAGCAGCCCCCGGGACAGGGAGGGTGGCTACACCTTC. Encoded protein: CASSPRDREGGYTF.

This rearrangement joins TRBV5-1 to TRBJ1-1; 7 bases agree with TRBD1. This CDR3 spans 14 amino acids. Germline CDR1 is SGHRS and CDR2 is YFSETQ. V lost 2 bases to trimming and J lost 7 bases; unmatched junction nucleotides: 8. For the CDR3, the DNA is TGCGCCAGCAGCTTAACAGGGGAAGGAGTTGAAGCTTTCTTT. This sequence encodes CASSLTGEGVEAFF.

The CDR3 DNA reads as TGTGCCAGTAGTATTGCCCTGCGGCTAGCGGTAAAGAACACCGGGGAGCTGTTTTTT. This translates into CASSIALRLAVKNTGELFF. V gene TRBV19 combines with J gene TRBJ2-2; 7 nucleotides line up with TRBD2. CDR3 size: 19 residues. Germline-derived CDR1 and CDR2 are LNHDA and SQIVND (reference sequence). The junction had 14 bases not matched to a gene; V was cut back by 3 bases and J by 1 base.

The V call is TRBV28, the J call TRBJ2-7, with D possibly TRBD2 on 5 matching bases. Germline CDR1 reads MDHEN; CDR2 reads SYDVKM. The V gene lost 7 bases and the J gene lost 0 bases, with 10 bases spanning the gap. The CDR3 covers 13 residues. This CDR3 reads CASTRGGSYEQYF. Written as DNA, the CDR3 is TGTGCCAGCACCCGTGGAGGCTCCTACGAGCAGTACTTC.

V and J are TRBV6-6 and TRBJ2-3; D not resolved. The germline V gene encodes CDR1 MNHNY and CDR2 SVGAGI (reference sequence). V lost 8 bases and J 2 bases, leaving 17 bases between the germline ends. The CDR3 covers 15 residues. The CDR3 sequence: CASRHKMAFTDTQYF. The DNA for the CDR3 is TGTGCCAGCCGCCACAAGATGGCATTCACAGATACGCAGTATTTT.

The chain employs TRBV6-5 and TRBJ2-7; possible D gene TRBD1, 6 bases. The CDR3 length is 13 residues. Trimming took 2 bases from V and 2 from J, leaving 7 bases between them. Germline V gene data show CDR1 as MNHEY and CDR2 as SVGAGI. The CDR3 nucleotides are TGTGCCAGCAGTTACGGACAGACCTACGAGCAGTACTTC. Its protein product is CASSYGQTYEQYF.

This sequence joins TRBV11-2 and TRBJ1-1, with D hard to call. Germline CDR1 is SGHAT and CDR2 is FQNNGV. V dropped 3 bases and J dropped 7 bases, with 9 bases sitting between them. CDR3 size: 12 residues. The CDR3, as DNA: TGTGCCAGCAGCTTTAGACTCAATGAAGCTTTCTTT. It is translated as CASSFRLNEAFF.

The chain has TRBV4-3 and TRBJ2-2; D is ambiguous. Germline V gene data show CDR1 as LGHNA and CDR2 as YSLEER. The V and J ends lost 1 base and 1 base respectively, with 7 bases between them. CDR3 length: 15 amino acids. The CDR3 here is CASSQALVNTGELFF. CDR3 nucleotides: TGCGCCAGCAGCCAAGCACTCGTGAACACCGGGGAGCTGTTTTTT.

The chain employs TRBV27 and TRBJ2-2; D remains unclear. The CDR3 contains 13 residues. Trimming removed 8 bases from V and 0 bases from J, with 7 bases in between. Germline V gene data show CDR1 as MNHEY and CDR2 as SMNVEV (reference sequence). The CDR3 loop is CASRGTNTGELFF. The CDR3 bases are TGTGCCAGCCGAGGAACGAACACCGGGGAGCTGTTTTTT.

This chain links TRBV19 with TRBJ2-4, with a weak D call TRBD2 (6 bases). Trimming took 7 bases from V and 8 from J, leaving 15 bases between them. Germline CDR1 and CDR2: LNHDA and SQIVND (reference sequence). The CDR3 is made up of 13 amino acids. The chain's CDR3 is CASTTMGGDIQYF. The DNA of the CDR3 is TGTGCCAGTACCACGATGGGCGGGGACATTCAGTACTTC.

The chain employs TRBV4-1 and TRBJ2-5; 13 bases are a match to TRBD2. This CDR3 region has 20 residues. The junction had 14 bases not matched to a gene; V was cut back by 0 bases and J by 4 bases. CDR1 is MGHRA and CDR2 is YSYEKL in the germline V gene. CDR3 residues: CASSQDRVLTSGRALETQYF. The DNA of the CDR3 is TGCGCCAGCAGCCAAGATAGGGTCCTAACTAGCGGGAGGGCCTTAGAGACCCAGTACTTC.

This clone has more than one count but fewer than ten. This sequence joins TRBV5-1 and TRBJ1-1, with D tentatively TRBD1 (5 bases). V lost 7 bases and J 2 bases, leaving 12 bases between the germline ends. CDR3 length: 13 residues. CDR1 SGHRS and CDR2 YFSETQ come from the germline V gene. The CDR3 DNA follows: TGCGCCAGCCGCGGGGACGGCAACACTGAAGCTTTCTTT. This encodes CASRGDGNTEAFF.

This chain joins TRBV2 and TRBJ2-1; D uncertain. Germline loops: CDR1 SNHLY, CDR2 FYNNEI. The CDR3 runs 16 residues. Trimming cost V 3 bases and J 2 bases, with 14 bases left between them. DNA for the CDR3: TGTGCCAGCAGTGAGAAGACTGGAAGAGCCTACAATGAGCAGTTCTTC. Amino acid sequence: CASSEKTGRAYNEQFF. Looking up the rest from reference TRBV2 and TRBJ2-1 gives the full variable domain: EPEVTQTPSHQVTQMGQEVILRCVPISNHLYFYWYRQILGQKVEFLVSFYNNEISEKSEIFDDQFSVERPDGSNFTLKIRSTKLEDSAMYFCASSEKTGRAYNEQFFGPGTRLTVL.

This chain joins TRBV28 and TRBJ1-4; D gene unclear. This CDR3 region has 17 residues. The V gene's germline CDR1 is MDHEN and CDR2 SYDVKM. V was clipped by 5 bases and J by 8 bases, with 24 bases between them. The CDR3 bases are TGTGCCAGCAGTCAATTATCGGTAATTCTGCAGGAAGAAAAACTGTTTTTT. Encoded protein: CASSQLSVILQEEKLFF.

In its sample, this clone was seen a few times. The chain joins TRBV7-2 to TRBJ2-3, with a possible D match to TRBD2 (5 bases). In germline, CDR1 is SGHTA, CDR2 FQGNSA. V shed 0 bases and J shed 1 base, with 14 bases lying between them. CDR3 length equals 17 residues. The CDR3 DNA reads TGTGCCAGCAGCTTAGCGCCTTACGGAGGCGGCACAGATACGCAGTATTTT. The encoded protein is CASSLAPYGGGTDTQYF.

As concerns this clone: A read error may produce the germline difference seen at one junction end. This chain links TRBV2 with TRBJ2-2, with D possibly being TRBD2 (6 bases). CDR3 size: 14 residues. The germline V gene has CDR1 SNHLY and CDR2 FYNNEI. CDR3 residues: CASSREANAGELFF. As DNA, the CDR3 is TGTGCCAGCAGTAGGGAGGCGAACGCCGGGGAGCTGTTTTTT.

The chain links TRBV3-1 (or the pseudogene TRBV3-2) to TRBJ2-1, with TRBD1 as a possible D gene (5 bases). V was clipped by 2 bases and J by 2 bases, with 13 bases between them. The germline CDR1 and CDR2 sequences are LGHDT and YNNKEL (reference sequence). This CDR3 has 16 residues. The chain's CDR3 is CASSQPKQDPYNEQFF. CDR3 in DNA: TGTGCCAGCAGCCAACCCAAACAGGACCCCTACAATGAGCAGTTCTTC.

The chain uses TRBV7-9 and TRBJ2-7; a possible D gene is TRBD1 (5 bases). CDR1 and CDR2 from the germline V gene are SEHNR and FQNEAQ (reference sequence). The length of the CDR3 is 14 residues. V was shortened by 5 bases and J by 3 bases, with 14 bases between the two germline ends. The CDR3 nucleotides read TGTGCCAGCAGCCCTACCGGACAAAACTACGAGCAGTACTTC. Translating gives CASSPTGQNYEQYF.

The chain couples TRBV6-5 to TRBJ2-7, with D perhaps matching TRBD1 (5 bases). The germline V and J ends were trimmed by 8 bases and 1 base, with 12 bases remaining between them. CDR3 length: 13 residues. CDR1 and CDR2 (germline): MNHEY, SVGAGI. In DNA form, the CDR3 reads TGTGCCAGCGGTTTTGACAGATCCTACGAGCAGTACTTC. Its protein product is CASGFDRSYEQYF.

The chain joins TRBV21-1 to TRBJ1-1. TRBV21-1 is tagged as a pseudogene. The CDR3 consists of 18 residues. Here the CDR3 reads CASSKAGGVPFMNTEAFF. CDR3 coding DNA: TGTGCCAGCAGCAAAGCAGGGGGGGTACCTTTTATGAACACTGAAGCTTTCTTT.

The V call is TRBV6-5, the J call TRBJ1-1; D unclear. The germline CDR1 and CDR2 sequences are MNHEY and SVGAGI. V was pared by 2 bases and J by 4 bases, with 14 bases between. This CDR3 comprises 15 residues. CDR3 region: CASSYLALRGTEAFF. The CDR3 region has the DNA TGTGCCAGCAGTTACCTTGCCCTACGAGGCACTGAAGCTTTCTTT.

The chain carries TRBV19 and TRBJ2-7, with 8 bases fitting TRBD1. Germline V CDR1 and CDR2: LNHDA, SQIVND (reference sequence). The J segment lost 0 bases and the V segment lost 5 bases, leaving 3 bases of the junction unmatched. The CDR3 is 14 residues long. In DNA, the CDR3 is TGTGCCAGTAGTCCGGGACAGGTCTCCTACGAGCAGTACTTC. As protein: CASSPGQVSYEQYF.

The V call is TRBV7-2, the J call TRBJ1-2; TRBD1 is a possible D gene (6 bases). Between the trimmed V and J ends, which lost 1 base and 8 bases, there was a span of 14 bases. This CDR3 comprises 14 residues. Germline V gene sequence: CDR1 SGHTA, CDR2 FQGNSA. The CDR3 DNA is TGTGCCAGCAGCTTAGGAGTGGGGGCTGACGGCTACACCTTC. Its protein is CASSLGVGADGYTF.

The table lists this clone with a count of one. The chain couples TRBV21-1 to TRBJ1-3; the listed D gene, TRBD1, was not tested against the DNA. TRBV21-1 is assigned pseudogene status. The CDR3 loop spans 16 amino acids. CDR3 DNA: TGTGCCAGCAGGGCAGATGGCAGGGGCGGTGGAAACACCATATATTTT. The encoded protein is CASRADGRGGGNTIYF.

This clone has a count of ten or more. J is TRBJ1-1 and V is TRBV2; TRBD1 might be the D (5 bases). Germline V lookup: CDR1 SNHLY, CDR2 FYNNEI. The CDR3 has 15 amino acids. Trimming took off 5 bases at V and 2 bases at J, with 15 bases between the two ends. The DNA of the CDR3 is TGTGCCAGCAGTTCCTCAGGGATAGTCAACACTGAAGCTTTCTTT. This encodes CASSSSGIVNTEAFF.

This sequence joins TRBV9 and TRBJ2-2; a weak D match, TRBD2 (5 bases). The CDR3 is made up of 14 amino acids. Germline CDR1 and CDR2: SGDLS and YYNGEE. V lost 3 bases to trimming and J lost 6 bases, with 12 bases between them. The DNA of the CDR3 is TGTGCCAGCAGCGCACTAGTCCGGTCCGGGGAGCTGTTTTTT. Amino acid sequence: CASSALVRSGELFF.

V and J are TRBV5-1 and TRBJ2-3; 11 bases match TRBD2. Germline V lookup: CDR1 SGHRS, CDR2 YFSETQ. The J segment lost 5 bases and the V segment lost 2 bases, leaving 10 bases of the junction unmatched. The CDR3 has 17 amino acids. The CDR3 reads CASSFQTSGGKLDTQYF. In DNA form, the CDR3 reads TGCGCCAGCAGCTTCCAAACTAGCGGGGGAAAACTAGATACGCAGTATTTT. Looking up the rest from reference TRBV5-1 and TRBJ2-3 gives the full variable domain: KAGVTQTPRYLIKTRGQQVTLSCSPISGHRSVSWYQQTPGQGLQFLFEYFSETQRNKGNFPGRFSGRQFSNSRSEMNVSTLELGDSALYLCASSFQTSGGKLDTQYFGPGTRLTVL.

V and J are TRBV19 and TRBJ1-1; tentatively, D is TRBD1 (6 bases). Germline-derived CDR1 and CDR2 are LNHDA and SQIVND (reference sequence). The CDR3 sequence is 14 residues long. The V end was cut by 5 bases, the J end by 1 base, with 11 bases between. The CDR3 is CASSLRTENTEAFF. The CDR3 region has the DNA TGTGCCAGTAGTCTAAGGACAGAGAACACTGAAGCTTTCTTT.

This clone was seen many times. V and J are TRBV4-3 and TRBJ1-2; TRBD1 aligns across 7 bases. CDR1 is LGHNA and CDR2 is YSLEER in the germline V gene. This CDR3 spans 15 amino acids. The trim removed 0 bases at V and 8 bases at J, leaving 9 bases unmatched. CDR3 amino acids: CASSQDSSGGMGYTF. For the CDR3, the DNA is TGCGCCAGCAGCCAAGACAGTTCAGGGGGTATGGGCTACACCTTC.